This is a list of T cell receptor beta chains from one sample in a study of T cell repertoires in cytomegalovirus infection. The antigens these receptors bind are not known. TCRdb processed the reads anew with MiXCR; each CDR3 protein has one entry. The sample contains fewer than 1,000,000 distinct CDR3 sequences, roughly 30% of which appear only once. This specimen consisted of cultured CD8+ T cells from PBMCs, obtained from culture after CMV antigen stimulation. The origin of the receptors is a human donor in good health (CMV status not recorded). Some clones in this sample may be carry-over from other donors' samples. CDR3s include the opening cysteine and the closing phenylalanine or tryptophan. Fields, in order: D gene, V gene, J gene, clone size, CDR3 DNA, CDR3 protein. D genes are given only for firm matches. The size of a clone is reported for some rows only, either as once, few or many, or as a class for expanded clones.

D gene: .
V gene: TRBV6-5
J gene: TRBJ1-1
clone size: .
CDR3 DNA: TGTGCCAGCAGTTACCCGTTTGGGGGAAGCACTGAAGCTTTCTTT
CDR3 protein: CASSYPFGGSTEAFF

D gene: .
V gene: TRBV7-6
J gene: TRBJ2-2
clone size: .
CDR3 DNA: TGTGCTATTAAGGTTTCAGGGATGGGGGCCTACACCGGGGAGCTGTTTTTT
CDR3 protein: CAIKVSGMGAYTGELFF

D gene: .
V gene: TRBV6-5
J gene: TRBJ1-6
clone size: .
CDR3 DNA: TGTGCCAGCAGACCCGCGGTAGCACCCCTCCACTTT
CDR3 protein: CASRPAVAPLHF

D gene: TRBD2
V gene: TRBV7-6
J gene: TRBJ2-7
clone size: few
CDR3 DNA: TGTGCCAGCAGCCCAAGTGGGGGGGGGGACGAGCAGTACTTC
CDR3 protein: CASSPSGGGDEQYF

D gene: TRBD1
V gene: TRBV13
J gene: TRBJ1-2
clone size: .
CDR3 DNA: TGTGCCAGCAGCTCCGGGGGCAGGGGGCACTATGGCTACACCTTC
CDR3 protein: CASSSGGRGHYGYTF

D gene: .
V gene: TRBV27
J gene: TRBJ2-2
clone size: few
CDR3 DNA: TGTGCCAGCAGTTTATCGCCCTCGACCGGGGAGCTGTTTTTT
CDR3 protein: CASSLSPSTGELFF

D gene: .
V gene: TRBV6-6
J gene: TRBJ1-2
clone size: .
CDR3 DNA: TGTGCCAGCAGTCAAACGCTACAGGGCTTTGACTATGGCTACACCTTC
CDR3 protein: CASSQTLQGFDYGYTF

D gene: .
V gene: TRBV7-6
J gene: TRBJ2-3
clone size: .
CDR3 DNA: TGTGCTAGCCCTGACTCCACAGATACGCAGTATTTT
CDR3 protein: CASPDSTDTQYF

D gene: TRBD1
V gene: TRBV5-3
J gene: TRBJ1-1
clone size: .
CDR3 DNA: TGTGCCAGCAGCTGGGAGAAAATGGGACAGGGGGAAGCTTTCTTT
CDR3 protein: CASSWEKMGQGEAFF

D gene: TRBD2
V gene: TRBV7-6
J gene: TRBJ2-3
clone size: .
CDR3 DNA: TGTGCCAGCCGAGAGCGGGGGGGTTCAGATGCGCAGTATTTT
CDR3 protein: CASRERGGSDAQYF

D gene: .
V gene: TRBV12-3/TRBV12-4
J gene: TRBJ1-2
clone size: few
CDR3 DNA: TGTGCCAGCAGTCTGGGGGCGGGGTGGGATGGCTACACCTTC
CDR3 protein: CASSLGAGWDGYTF

D gene: .
V gene: TRBV18
J gene: TRBJ2-5
clone size: .
CDR3 DNA: TGTGCCAGCTCACCGAGCAAACCCCAAGAGACCCAGTACTTC
CDR3 protein: CASSPSKPQETQYF

D gene: .
V gene: TRBV7-6
J gene: TRBJ2-5
clone size: .
CDR3 DNA: TGTGCTAGCAGCTTAGGGCTTGGGCGGAGAGAGACCCAGTACTTC
CDR3 protein: CASSLGLGRRETQYF

D gene: TRBD2
V gene: TRBV13
J gene: TRBJ2-1
clone size: many
CDR3 DNA: TGTGCCAGCAGCTTAGGCCGGACTAGCCACAATGAGCAGTTCTTC
CDR3 protein: CASSLGRTSHNEQFF

D gene: .
V gene: TRBV4-1
J gene: TRBJ2-1
clone size: .
CDR3 DNA: TGCGCCAGTGCCGTGGGAAGCTCCTACAATGATCAGTTCTTC
CDR3 protein: CASAVGSSYNDQFF

D gene: .
V gene: TRBV20-1
J gene: TRBJ2-3
clone size: .
CDR3 DNA: TGCAGTGCCCAGGGTTGGGATACGCAGTATTTT
CDR3 protein: CSAQGWDTQYF

D gene: .
V gene: TRBV5-1
J gene: TRBJ2-5
clone size: .
CDR3 DNA: TGCGCCAGCAGCCCCGGAGTGGACCTAGGGACCCAGTACTTC
CDR3 protein: CASSPGVDLGTQYF

D gene: TRBD1
V gene: TRBV18
J gene: TRBJ2-1
clone size: .
CDR3 DNA: TGTGCCAGCTCACCACGGGACAGGACCTTCAATGAGCAGTTCTTC
CDR3 protein: CASSPRDRTFNEQFF

D gene: TRBD1
V gene: TRBV3-1
J gene: TRBJ2-7
clone size: .
CDR3 DNA: TGTGCCAGCAGCCAAATAACAGGGGACGAGCAGTACTTC
CDR3 protein: CASSQITGDEQYF

D gene: .
V gene: TRBV10-3
J gene: TRBJ1-3
clone size: few
CDR3 DNA: TGTGCCATCAGTGAGGGTGGTGGAAACACCATATATTTT
CDR3 protein: CAISEGGGNTIYF

D gene: .
V gene: TRBV20-1
J gene: TRBJ2-5
clone size: .
CDR3 DNA: TGCAGTGCTTTGGCCCAAGGAGTAGAGACCCAGTACTTC
CDR3 protein: CSALAQGVETQYF

D gene: .
V gene: TRBV20-1
J gene: TRBJ1-5
clone size: .
CDR3 DNA: TGCAGTGCTAGAAACGGGGGCTCAGGTCAGCCCCAGCATTTT
CDR3 protein: CSARNGGSGQPQHF

D gene: TRBD2
V gene: TRBV9
J gene: TRBJ2-1
clone size: .
CDR3 DNA: TGTGCCAGCAGCGGCACCGGGACTAGCGGGGGGGAAATACAGTTCTTC
CDR3 protein: CASSGTGTSGGEIQFF

D gene: .
V gene: TRBV5-8
J gene: TRBJ2-1
clone size: .
CDR3 DNA: TGTGCCAGCAGCTCAGGACAGACAACCTACAATGAGCAGTTCTTC
CDR3 protein: CASSSGQTTYNEQFF

D gene: .
V gene: TRBV6-5
J gene: TRBJ1-2
clone size: few
CDR3 DNA: TGTGCCAGCAGTTACGGTCTGATCTATGGCTACACCTTC
CDR3 protein: CASSYGLIYGYTF

D gene: .
V gene: TRBV7-9
J gene: TRBJ1-2
clone size: few
CDR3 DNA: TGTGCCAGCAGCTCCTCGCATCTCCGACCTGGTCGGGAGTATGGCTACACCTTC
CDR3 protein: CASSSSHLRPGREYGYTF

D gene: .
V gene: TRBV4-1
J gene: TRBJ2-5
clone size: many
CDR3 DNA: TGTGCCAGCAGCCAAGATCCCGGGAGCCAAGAGACCCAGTACTTC
CDR3 protein: CASSQDPGSQETQYF

D gene: TRBD2
V gene: TRBV5-4
J gene: TRBJ2-3
clone size: .
CDR3 DNA: TGTGCCAGCAGCAACTTAGCGGGGGGACGTCGTACGCAGTATTTT
CDR3 protein: CASSNLAGGRRTQYF

D gene: .
V gene: TRBV5-6
J gene: TRBJ2-2
clone size: few
CDR3 DNA: TGTGCCAGCAGCTTAGGAGGGGATATTAACACCGGGGAGCTGTTTTTT
CDR3 protein: CASSLGGDINTGELFF

D gene: TRBD1
V gene: TRBV12-5
J gene: TRBJ1-5
clone size: .
CDR3 DNA: TGTGCTAGTGGTTTGGGGGACAGGACCCACAGTCAGCCCCAGCATTTT
CDR3 protein: CASGLGDRTHSQPQHF

D gene: .
V gene: TRBV12-3/TRBV12-4
J gene: TRBJ1-3
clone size: few
CDR3 DNA: TGTGCCAGCAGTTTAGTCGGCAGGAACTCTGGAAACACCATATATTTT
CDR3 protein: CASSLVGRNSGNTIYF

D gene: .
V gene: TRBV5-1
J gene: TRBJ2-1
clone size: .
CDR3 DNA: TGCGCCAGCAGCTTGGACGGGGGGCTTGGATACAATGAGCAGTTCTTC
CDR3 protein: CASSLDGGLGYNEQFF

D gene: TRBD1
V gene: TRBV7-6
J gene: TRBJ2-1
clone size: .
CDR3 DNA: TGTGCCAGCAGCCCAGGACAGGGACCCAACAATGAGCAGTTCTTC
CDR3 protein: CASSPGQGPNNEQFF

D gene: TRBD2
V gene: TRBV25-1
J gene: TRBJ2-5
clone size: .
CDR3 DNA: TGTGCCAGCAGTGGCCTAGCGGGGGACGCAAAGACCCAGTACTTC
CDR3 protein: CASSGLAGDAKTQYF

D gene: TRBD2
V gene: TRBV5-6
J gene: TRBJ2-3
clone size: .
CDR3 DNA: TGTGCCAGCAGCATAGCGGGGGCCGCAGATACGCAGTATTTT
CDR3 protein: CASSIAGAADTQYF

D gene: TRBD1
V gene: TRBV7-9
J gene: TRBJ2-5
clone size: once
CDR3 DNA: TGTGCCAACAGCCCCCCCCGTGACAGGGAAGAAGAGACCCAGTACTTC
CDR3 protein: CANSPPRDREEETQYF